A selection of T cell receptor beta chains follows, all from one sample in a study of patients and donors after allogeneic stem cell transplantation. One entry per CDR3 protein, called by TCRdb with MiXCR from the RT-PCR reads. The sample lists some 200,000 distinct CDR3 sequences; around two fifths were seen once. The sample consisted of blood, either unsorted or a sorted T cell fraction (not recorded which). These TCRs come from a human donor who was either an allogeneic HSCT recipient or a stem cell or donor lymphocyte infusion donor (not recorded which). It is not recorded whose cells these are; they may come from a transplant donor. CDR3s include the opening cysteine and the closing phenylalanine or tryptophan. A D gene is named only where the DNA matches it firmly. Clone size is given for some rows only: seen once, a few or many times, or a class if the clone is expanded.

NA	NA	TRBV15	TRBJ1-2	TGTGCCACCAGCAGAGACTTGTCACAACATGGCTACACCTTC	CATSRDLSQHGYTF
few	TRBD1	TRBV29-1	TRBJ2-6	TGCAGCGTTGTGGGACAGTACTCTGGGGCCAACGTCCTGACTTTC	CSVVGQYSGANVLTF
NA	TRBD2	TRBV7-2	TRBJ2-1	TGTGCCAGCAGCTTAGCGGGGGCGGGAGGCTACAATGAGCAGTTCTTC	CASSLAGAGGYNEQFF
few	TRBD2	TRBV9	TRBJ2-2	TGTGCCAGCAGCGTACTTAGCGGGACTCCGAACACCGGGGAGCTGTTTTTT	CASSVLSGTPNTGELFF
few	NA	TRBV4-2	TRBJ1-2	TGTGCCAGCAGCCAAGAGGTGAAGTGGGGCTACACCTTC	CASSQEVKWGYTF
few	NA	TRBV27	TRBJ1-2	TGTGCCAGCAGTTTGCAGGGTTCTAATGGCTACACCTTC	CASSLQGSNGYTF
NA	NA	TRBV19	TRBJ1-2	TGTGCCAGTAGTATCGCGGGGAACTATGGCTACACCTTC	CASSIAGNYGYTF
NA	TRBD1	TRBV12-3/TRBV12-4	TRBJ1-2	TGTGCCAGCACCGGAACCGGGACAGCCTATGGCTACACCTTC	CASTGTGTAYGYTF
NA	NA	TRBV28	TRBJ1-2	TGTGCCAGCAGTTTGGTTCAGCTCTATGGCTACACCTTC	CASSLVQLYGYTF
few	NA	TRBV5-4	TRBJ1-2	TGTGCCAGCAGCTTGGAGGGGCCCAGGCGCTATGGCTACACCTTC	CASSLEGPRRYGYTF
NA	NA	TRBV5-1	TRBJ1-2	TGCGCCAGCAGCGGGGCGGGGGATTATGGCTACACCTTC	CASSGAGDYGYTF
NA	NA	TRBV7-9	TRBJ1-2	TGTGCCAGCAGCTCCGGATTGATTAACTATGGCTACACCTTC	CASSSGLINYGYTF
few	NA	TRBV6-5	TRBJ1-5	TGTGCCAGCAGCCCGGGACCACAGGGCAATCAGCCCCAGCATTTT	CASSPGPQGNQPQHF
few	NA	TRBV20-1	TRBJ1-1	TGCAGTGCTCCACCGGCCGGGCTGGGAGCTTTCTTT	CSAPPAGLGAFF
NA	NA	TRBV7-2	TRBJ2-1	TGTGCCAGCAGCTTGGGGTTGGGTTACAATGAGCAGTTCTTC	CASSLGLGYNEQFF
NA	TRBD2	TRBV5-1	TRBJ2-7	TGCGCCAGCAGCTCTAGACTAGCGGGAGCATCGACCTACGAGCAGTACTTC	CASSSRLAGASTYEQYF
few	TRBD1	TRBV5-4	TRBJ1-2	TGTGCCAGCAGAGGGGGCGAGGGCTACACCTTC	CASRGGEGYTF
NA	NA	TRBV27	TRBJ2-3	TGTGCCAGCGGCCTGCTTTTAGATACGCAGTATTTT	CASGLLLDTQYF
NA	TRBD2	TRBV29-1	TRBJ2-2	TGCAGCGTCCTGACTAGCGGGAGCACTACCGGGGAGCTGTTTTTT	CSVLTSGSTTGELFF
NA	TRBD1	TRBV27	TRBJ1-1	TGTGCCAGCATGGGGACAGGGGGCGATATGAACACTGAAGCTTTCTTT	CASMGTGGDMNTEAFF
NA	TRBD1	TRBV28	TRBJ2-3	TGTGCCAGCAGTTCTCTAGCGATAGTCGGGACAGGGGGGGCCACAGATACGCAGTATTTT	CASSSLAIVGTGGATDTQYF
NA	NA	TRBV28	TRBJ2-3	TGTGCCAGCAGTTCCCTAGTCGTCACAGATACGCAGTATTTT	CASSSLVVTDTQYF
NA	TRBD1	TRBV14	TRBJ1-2	TGTGCCAGCAGCCAAGTAGCAGGGGGGACTGGTGGCTACACCTTC	CASSQVAGGTGGYTF
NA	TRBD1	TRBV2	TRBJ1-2	TGTGCCAGCAGTGTACGACAGGGGAGTAGCTATGGCTACACCTTC	CASSVRQGSSYGYTF